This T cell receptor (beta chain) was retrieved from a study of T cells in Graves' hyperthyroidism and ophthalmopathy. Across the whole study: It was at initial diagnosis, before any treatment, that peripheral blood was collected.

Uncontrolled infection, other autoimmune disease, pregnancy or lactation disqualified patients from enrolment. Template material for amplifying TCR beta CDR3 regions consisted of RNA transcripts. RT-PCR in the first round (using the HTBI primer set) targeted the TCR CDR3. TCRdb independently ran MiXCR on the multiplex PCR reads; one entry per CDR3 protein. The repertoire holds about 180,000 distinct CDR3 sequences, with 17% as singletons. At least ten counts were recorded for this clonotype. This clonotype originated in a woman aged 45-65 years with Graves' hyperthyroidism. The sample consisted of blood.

CDR3 region: CASSVGGSPLHF. The CDR3 DNA reads as TGTGCCAGCAGCGTAGGAGGTTCACCCCTCCACTTT. The chain is built from TRBV9 and TRBJ1-6; D is unresolved. The CDR3 extends over 12 amino acids. The germline V gene has CDR1 SGDLS and CDR2 YYNGEE. V lost 0 bases and J 9 bases, leaving 4 bases between the germline ends. Based on the CDR3 plus reference TRBV9 and TRBJ1-6, the full variable domain is DSGVTQTPKHLITATGQRVTLRCSPRSGDLSVYWYQQSLDQGLQFLIQYYNGEERAKGNILERFSAQQFPDLHSELNLSSLELGDSALYFCASSVGGSPLHFGNGTRLTVT.